This T cell receptor (beta chain) appears in the sequencing data of a study of blood T cell repertoires in COVID-19 (dated by TCRdb to the early 2020s). Some background on the complete study: Samples covering the acute and convalescent phases of COVID-19 were provided by collaborators in the United States, Italy and Spain. The prospective study material was composed of cDNA or gDNA derived from T cells, B-cell-depleted T cells, or PBMCs. Subjects who had been exposed to COVID-19, were actively infected with it, or had recovered from it provided the deeply sampled blood TCRbeta repertoires that made up the dataset. The repertoires were released in a freely available public database meant as a resource for research on the immune response to SARS-CoV-2. Samples were obtained from the ongoing ImmuneRACE study (first 160 participants) and from over 1,000 subjects provided by 6 global collaborators. Nearly every sample came with metadata listing a de-identified subject ID, COVID-19 status, age in years and sex. Where HLA class I and class II types were available, the types were taken from metadata supplied by the sample provider, not from assay-based typing. Beyond this particular receptor, the publication reports: Clinical and demographic metadata were provided uncurated, with the amount varying by source and participant.

About this clone: What antigen it recognizes has not been identified. Within one base of it there is no much larger clone, and no base qualities were kept.

The CDR3 contains 13 residues, cysteine and phenylalanine counted. Just CDR3 DNA is preserved here, 39 bases in frame from base 1. Germline trimming amounts to 3 bases on V and 8 bases on J, with 5 as the count of junction bases outside the gene matches. Taken from the germline V gene (reference sequence), the CDR1 and CDR2 loops are DFQATT and SNEGSKA. TCRbeta CDR3 regions were amplified from genomic DNA using the immunoSEQ Assay, a bias-controlled multiplex PCR. Regarding the original processing steps: The number of nucleated cells in each sample was estimated by amplification of reference gene primers within the assay. To quantify the absolute abundance of each unique TCRbeta CDR3 rearrangement, sequence reads were collapsed and filtered. For each sample, productive Simpson clonality was calculated as the square root of Simpson's diversity index across productive rearrangements. TCRdb re-hosts the immuneACCESS table, in-frame sequences only. Its copies lack some clones; in the studies checked, an unresolved V gene accounts for under half of them, and the cause for the rest is not known. The V and J calls and clone size were taken over from that table, and D and trimming were inferred from the DNA. The sample table contains about 330,000 clones; only one count was recorded for over 80% of them. The ten largest clonotypes hold 9.5% to 10% of the sample.

One collaborating source in Seattle enrolled patients during active infection and followed them longitudinally through the course of disease. Whole blood was collected in K2EDTA tubes by collaborating institutions according to the institutions' own protocols. For TCRbeta analysis, collaborators shipped samples as frozen whole blood, isolated PBMCs, or DNA extracted from either of those sample types. This sequence uses TRBV20-1 and TRBJ1-2, with 11 bases matching TRBD1. The sample consisted of peripheral blood. The clonotype originates from a man in his thirties or forties with COVID-19, enrolled during active disease. The CDR3 amino acid sequence is: CSASRTGGRGYTF. The DNA is TGCAGTGCTAGTCGGACAGGGGGCCGAGGCTACACCTTC.